Shown below are 28 T cell receptor beta chains from a single sample sequenced in a study of T cells after posttransplantation cyclophosphamide. Produced via immunoSEQ multiplex PCR; TCRdb's table is partial and in-frame only. The data hold tens of thousands of clones, with around 83% observed a single time. The sequencing input was PBMCs. Receptor source: a man aged 30 to 45 with a blood cancer, CMV-positive, and with a related stem cell donor.

The chain has TRBV11-3 and TRBJ1-6; 8 bases align to TRBD1. CDR1 and CDR2 (germline): SGHNT, YENEEA. With 5 bases clipped from V and 7 bases from J, the junction kept 10 bases outside the gene matches. This CDR3 contains 16 residues. CDR3 amino acids: CASSRADRGQNSPLHF. CDR3 in DNA: TGTGCCAGCAGCAGAGCAGACAGGGGACAGAATTCACCCCTCCACTTT.

J is TRBJ2-1 and V is TRBV7-3, with D tentatively TRBD2 (5 bases). This CDR3 contains 16 residues. Germline V gene sequence: CDR1 SGHTA, CDR2 FQGTGA. V dropped 2 bases and J dropped 7 bases, with 18 bases sitting between them. In DNA, the CDR3 is TGTGCCAGCAGCTTACTGGGAGACGGAGCCCAGAATGAGCAGTTCTTC. The encoded protein is CASSLLGDGAQNEQFF.

The rearrangement uses TRBV2 and TRBJ1-6; 8 bases are a match to TRBD1. Germline-derived CDR1 and CDR2 are SNHLY and FYNNEI. The CDR3 has 17 residues. The V gene end was trimmed by 1 base and the J gene end by 3 bases; junction bases not matched to a gene: 5. The CDR3 loop reads CASSEVGGTGYNSPLHF. CDR3 sequence (DNA): TGTGCCAGCAGTGAAGTGGGCGGGACAGGCTATAATTCACCCCTCCACTTT.

The gene calls are TRBV27 and TRBJ2-3; 9 nucleotides agree with TRBD1. V lost 5 bases, J lost 5 bases, and 8 bases stayed unmatched. The CDR3 covers 15 residues. Germline V gives CDR1 MNHEY, CDR2 SMNVEV (reference sequence). The CDR3 DNA reads as TGTGCCAGCAGTCTGAGGGACAGGGACCTAGATACGCAGTATTTT. Translating gives CASSLRDRDLDTQYF.

J is TRBJ2-5 and V is TRBV5-4, with a tentative D call TRBD2 (6 bases). CDR1 is SGHNT, CDR2 YYREEE, per germline (reference sequence). With 3 bases removed from V and 0 bases from J, the gap between germline ends came to 9 bases. This CDR3 comprises 14 residues. The CDR3 loop is CASSSGLYQETQYF. CDR3 coding DNA: TGTGCCAGCAGCTCGGGACTGTACCAAGAGACCCAGTACTTC.

The gene calls are TRBV28 and TRBJ1-1, with TRBD1 identical over 7 bases. The CDR3 is made up of 14 amino acids. V trimming: 7 bases; J trimming: 1 base; junction bases outside the gene matches: 6. Per the germline V gene, CDR1 is MDHEN and CDR2 is SYDVKM. CDR3 DNA sequence: TGTGCCAGCAAAGTTGGGACAGCGAACACTGAAGCTTTCTTT. Translation gives CASKVGTANTEAFF. Complete variable domain (other parts from reference TRBV28 and TRBJ1-1): DVKVTQSSRYLVKRTGEKVFLECVQDMDHENMFWYRQDPGLGLRLIYFSYDVKMKEKGDIPEGYSVSREKKERFSLILESASTNQTSMYLCASKVGTANTEAFFGQGTRLTVV.

CDR3 region: CASSFLISLGTDTQYF. The CDR3 DNA follows: TGTGCCAGCAGTTTCCTTATATCGCTAGGCACAGATACGCAGTATTTT. The rearrangement links TRBV27 to TRBJ2-3; D unresolved. The CDR3 covers 16 residues. Trimming stripped 3 bases from V and 1 base from J, with 14 bases between. In germline, CDR1 is MNHEY, CDR2 SMNVEV (reference sequence).

V is TRBV6-5 and J is TRBJ1-1; D perhaps matches TRBD1 (6 bases). Trimming shortened V by 6 bases and J by 1 base, and 9 bases separated the two germline ends. The CDR3 spans 13 residues. CDR1 MNHEY and CDR2 SVGAGI come from the germline V gene. CDR3 nucleotide sequence: TGTGCCAGCAGACAGGGAACGAACACTGAAGCTTTCTTT. It codes for CASRQGTNTEAFF.

This chain connects TRBV11-2 to TRBJ1-1, with 7 bases matching TRBD1. This CDR3 is 14 amino acids long. With 3 bases clipped from V and 1 base from J, the junction kept 2 bases outside the gene matches. The germline V gene has CDR1 SGHAT and CDR2 FQNNGV. CDR3: CASSLGQTNTEAFF. The CDR3 DNA reads TGTGCCAGCAGCTTGGGACAGACGAACACTGAAGCTTTCTTT.

The V call is TRBV19, the J call TRBJ2-7; D remains ambiguous. The CDR3 contains 13 residues. Per germline, CDR1 LNHDA and CDR2 SQIVND (reference sequence). Trimming stripped 0 bases from V and 7 bases from J, with 10 bases between. The CDR3 reads CASSIDINREQYF. CDR3 nucleotide sequence: TGTGCCAGTAGTATAGATATCAACCGGGAGCAGTACTTC.

The chain joins TRBV28 to TRBJ2-5, with a possible D match to TRBD2 (5 bases). The CDR3 is 16 residues long. V shed 6 bases and J shed 5 bases, with 22 bases lying between them. Germline V gene sequence: CDR1 MDHEN, CDR2 SYDVKM. The CDR3 sequence is CASSPDDLAPRETQYF. DNA for the CDR3: TGTGCCAGCAGCCCGGACGACCTAGCTCCCAGGGAGACCCAGTACTTC.

The chain combines TRBV10-2 with TRBJ1-5; perhaps TRBD1 as D (6 bases). Germline-derived CDR1 and CDR2 are WSHSY and SAAADI. This CDR3 spans 13 amino acids. The V gene lost 7 bases and the J gene lost 4 bases, with 11 bases spanning the gap. CDR3 protein: CASTADRNQPQHF. CDR3 coding DNA: TGCGCCAGCACCGCGGACAGAAATCAGCCCCAGCATTTT.

This clone was seen just once. The chain carries TRBV11-3 and TRBJ1-1, with D hard to call. The V gene lost 5 bases and the J gene lost 1 base, with 11 bases spanning the gap. The CDR3 is made up of 14 amino acids. CDR1 and CDR2 from the germline V gene are SGHNT and YENEEA. This CDR3 reads CASSGPLSNTEAFF. The CDR3 DNA follows: TGTGCCAGCAGCGGGCCGCTATCGAACACTGAAGCTTTCTTT.

The J gene is TRBJ2-7, the V gene TRBV25-1; 7 nucleotides align to TRBD2. The CDR3 totals 16 residues. Germline-derived CDR1 and CDR2 are MGHDK and SYGVNS. V gave up 7 bases and J gave up 4 bases; unmatched junction bases: 16. The CDR3 spells CASTRDYPGKDYEQYF. In DNA form, the CDR3 reads TGTGCCAGCACACGGGACTACCCAGGAAAGGATTACGAGCAGTACTTC.

This clone was seen just once. This chain joins TRBV10-2 and TRBJ2-7; D unresolved. The CDR3 consists of 15 residues. Germline V lookup: CDR1 WSHSY, CDR2 SAAADI. Deletions cut 0 bases from V and 1 base from J, with 10 bases between. The CDR3 loop reads CASSESDSRSYEQYF. DNA of the CDR3: TGCGCCAGCAGTGAGTCTGACTCTCGATCCTACGAGCAGTACTTC.

This chain links TRBV4-3 with TRBJ2-3; TRBD2 aligns across 8 bases. CDR1 is LGHNA, CDR2 YSLEER, per germline. The CDR3 consists of 17 residues. Losses at the gene ends were 3 bases for V and 3 bases for J; bases not matched to a gene: 11. CDR3 coding DNA: TGCGCCAGCAGCCAGAGCGGGAGAAGCCGAGGGACAGATACGCAGTATTTT. Protein: CASSQSGRSRGTDTQYF.

The chain joins TRBV29-1 to TRBJ2-1; 10 nucleotides line up with TRBD1. Germline lookup yields CDR1 SQVTM and CDR2 ANQGSEA. The V segment lost 1 base and the J segment 8 bases; nucleotides outside the gene matches: 5. The CDR3 is 14 amino acids. In DNA, the CDR3 is TGCAGCGTTGAAGCGACGGGACAGGGGCATGAGCAGTTCTTC. Protein sequence: CSVEATGQGHEQFF.

The chain employs TRBV6-6 and TRBJ1-2; D ambiguous. Trimming pared 8 bases from V and 3 bases from J, leaving 13 bases between. The CDR3 is 13 amino acids. The germline V gene has CDR1 MNHNY and CDR2 SVGAGI (reference sequence). The CDR3 loop is CASLFDGDYGYTF. The DNA for the CDR3 is TGTGCCAGCCTTTTTGACGGGGACTATGGCTACACCTTC.

This clone was found once. V gene TRBV7-9 combines with J gene TRBJ2-5; 12 nucleotides match TRBD2. Germline CDR1 is SEHNR and CDR2 is FQNEAQ (reference sequence). This CDR3 comprises 18 residues. The trim removed 4 bases at V and 2 bases at J, leaving 11 bases unmatched. This CDR3 reads CASSYPRLAGDLQETQYF. The CDR3 DNA reads as TGTGCCAGCAGCTACCCACGACTAGCGGGAGATTTACAAGAGACCCAGTACTTC.

The V and J genes are TRBV9 and TRBJ1-4, with 7 positions matching TRBD1. The CDR3 length is 15 residues. Per the germline V gene, CDR1 is SGDLS and CDR2 is YYNGEE. Unmatched junction bases numbered 3, after V lost 1 base and J lost 3 bases. This chain's CDR3 is CASSVQGGANEKLFF. The CDR3 nucleotides are TGTGCCAGCAGCGTACAGGGGGGCGCTAATGAAAAACTGTTTTTT.

The rearrangement links TRBV27 to TRBJ1-2, with 8 nucleotides matching TRBD1. Germline loops: CDR1 MNHEY, CDR2 SMNVEV (reference sequence). The trim removed 6 bases at V and 8 bases at J, leaving 11 bases unmatched. This CDR3 has 14 residues. In DNA form, the CDR3 reads TGTGCCAGCAGGCCGGGGCCGGACAGGGAAGGCTACACCTTC. Translated, it gives CASRPGPDREGYTF.

This clone came up once. V and J are TRBV6-4 and TRBJ2-2; 7 bases fit TRBD1. V gave up 6 bases and J gave up 3 bases; unmatched junction bases: 4. The CDR3 is 14 residues long. Germline CDR1 reads MRHNA; CDR2 reads SNTAGT. DNA of the CDR3: TGTGCCAGCAGGAGAGGGGGCCACACCGGGGAGCTGTTTTTT. This translates into CASRRGGHTGELFF.

This sequence joins TRBV11-2 and TRBJ1-1; maybe TRBD1 (5 bases). Germline values: CDR1 SGHAT, CDR2 FQNNGV. CDR3 length: 14 residues. V was cut by 4 bases and J by 3 bases, with 12 bases left in between. The CDR3 region is CASSSGTGDTEAFF. In DNA, the CDR3 is TGTGCCAGCAGCTCGGGGACGGGGGACACTGAAGCTTTCTTT. The full variable domain, rest sourced from reference TRBV11-2 and TRBJ1-1, is EAGVAQSPRYKIIEKRQSVAFWCNPISGHATLYWYQQILGQGPKLLIQFQNNGVVDDSQLPKDRFSAERLKGVDSTLKIQPAKLEDSAVYLCASSSGTGDTEAFFGQGTRLTVV.

The chain joins TRBV15 to TRBJ2-7; 13 nucleotides agree with TRBD2. CDR3 length equals 19 residues. The V and J ends lost 3 bases and 4 bases, in that order; junction bases with no gene match: 15. Germline CDR1 is LNHNV and CDR2 is YYDKDF (reference sequence). CDR3 in DNA: TGTGCCACCAGCAGTCCACCAGTACTAGCGGGAGGGCCAGAGTACGAGCAGTACTTC. It translates to CATSSPPVLAGGPEYEQYF.

J is TRBJ1-1 and V is TRBV18, with D perhaps TRBD1 (5 bases). This CDR3 is built from 15 residues. Trimming shortened V by 6 bases and J by 1 base, and 15 bases separated the two germline ends. The germline CDR1 and CDR2 sequences are KGHSH and LQKENI. Here the CDR3 reads CASSLGRDANTEAFF. CDR3 coding DNA: TGTGCCAGCTCCCTCGGCAGGGATGCGAACACTGAAGCTTTCTTT.

The rearrangement links TRBV11-3 to TRBJ2-1; D call uncertain. Germline V gene sequence: CDR1 SGHNT, CDR2 YENEEA. V was clipped by 1 base and J by 7 bases, with 11 bases between them. The CDR3 loop spans 14 amino acids. CDR3 DNA: TGTGCCAGCAGCTTAGTGCATTTGAGAAATGAGCAGTTCTTC. Amino acid sequence: CASSLVHLRNEQFF.

This clone was detected only once. The chain combines TRBV2 with TRBJ2-3; 8 bases line up with TRBD1. CDR1 and CDR2 from the germline V gene are SNHLY and FYNNEI. This CDR3 region has 16 residues. J lost 0 bases, V lost 6 bases, and 8 bases had no gene match. The CDR3 region is CASRDWTGLSTDTQYF. The CDR3 DNA reads TGTGCCAGCAGGGATTGGACAGGGCTTAGCACAGATACGCAGTATTTT.

The chain recombines TRBV7-2 with TRBJ2-7; D uncertain. Looked up from germline, CDR1 is SGHTA and CDR2 is FQGNSA. Trimming took 1 base from V and 3 from J, leaving 7 bases between them. This CDR3 is 13 amino acids long. CDR3: CASSLDTIYEQYF. CDR3 DNA sequence: TGTGCCAGCAGCTTAGACACTATCTACGAGCAGTACTTC.